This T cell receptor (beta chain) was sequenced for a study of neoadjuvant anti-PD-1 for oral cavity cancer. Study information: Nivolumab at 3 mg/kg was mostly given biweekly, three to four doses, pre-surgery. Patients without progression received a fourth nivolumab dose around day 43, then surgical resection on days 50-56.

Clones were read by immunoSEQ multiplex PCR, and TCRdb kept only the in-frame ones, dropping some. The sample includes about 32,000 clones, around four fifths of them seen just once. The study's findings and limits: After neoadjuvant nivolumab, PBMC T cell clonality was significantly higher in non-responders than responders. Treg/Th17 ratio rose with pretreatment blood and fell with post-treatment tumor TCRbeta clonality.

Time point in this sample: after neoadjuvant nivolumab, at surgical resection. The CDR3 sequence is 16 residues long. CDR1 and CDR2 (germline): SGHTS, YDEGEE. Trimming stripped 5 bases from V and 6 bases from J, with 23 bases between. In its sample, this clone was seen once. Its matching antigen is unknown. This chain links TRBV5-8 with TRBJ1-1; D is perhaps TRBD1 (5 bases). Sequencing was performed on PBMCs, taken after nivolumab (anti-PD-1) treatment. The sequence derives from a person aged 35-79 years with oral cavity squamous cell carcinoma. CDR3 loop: CASSKNGGFLVAEAFF. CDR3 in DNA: TGTGCCAGCAGTAAAAATGGGGGGTTTTTAGTCGCTGAAGCTTTCTTT.